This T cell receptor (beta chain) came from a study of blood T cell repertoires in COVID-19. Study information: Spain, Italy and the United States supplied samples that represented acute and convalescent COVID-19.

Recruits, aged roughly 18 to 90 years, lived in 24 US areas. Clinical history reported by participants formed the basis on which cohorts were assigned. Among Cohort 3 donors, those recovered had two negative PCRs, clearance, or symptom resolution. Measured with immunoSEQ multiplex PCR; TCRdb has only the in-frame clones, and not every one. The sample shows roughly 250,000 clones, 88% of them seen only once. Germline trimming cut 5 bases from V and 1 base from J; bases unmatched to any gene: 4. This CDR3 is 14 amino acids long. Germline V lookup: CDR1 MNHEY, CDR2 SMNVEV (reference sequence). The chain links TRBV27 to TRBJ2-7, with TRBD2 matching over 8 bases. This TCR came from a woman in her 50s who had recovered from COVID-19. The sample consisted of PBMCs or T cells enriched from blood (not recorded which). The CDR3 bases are TGTGCCAGCAGTCGGGAGGGCCCATCCTACGAGCAGTACTTC. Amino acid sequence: CASSREGPSYEQYF.